This T cell receptor beta chain originates from a study of monozygotic twins with cystic fibrosis (TCRdb year 2021). In the study overall: Barcoded libraries were made from 2.5 to 3 micrograms of fragmented DNA using roughly 16 PCR cycles. To assess genetic influence on V and J gene usage, the study compared TCR beta repertoires within and across 16 monozygotic twin pairs with cystic fibrosis. Ten female and six male twin pairs, aged 2.0 to 36.4 years (median approximately 9.1 years) and mostly children and adolescents, were included in the cohort. On the day blood was drawn, the twins' weight-for-height and FEVPerc (FEV1 disease centile) were ranked against those of the 1,060 cohort participants. Data for three of the twin pairs had been reported earlier in a different context. General conclusions and limits of the study: V gene usage was most similar to the co-twin in 13 of 16 pairs, and J usage was most similar to the co-twin in 8 of 16 pairs, which suggests genetic constraints. Simpson clonality tended to be low (median roughly 0.009), which suggests a naive-dominated repertoire, although clonality was higher in the most severely affected patients. Only a small cohort was studied, and no association of shared CDR3 numbers with age, concordance or disease severity was found. Significantly higher nucleotide-identical clonotype sharing was observed within monozygotic CF twin pairs than between unrelated CF individuals (P = 0.000026, Mann-Whitney).

The twin pairs came from the European Cystic Fibrosis Twin and Sibling Study Cohort, a cohort that recruited patients from 150 to 200 CF clinics across 14 European countries. Zygosity and CFTR genotype were verified in-house, and zygosity was tested by multiplex PCR of nine short tandem repeat loci. Peripheral blood was sampled from each twin, with clinical parameters recorded on the day of blood sampling. Phenol/chloroform extraction was used to isolate genomic DNA from peripheral blood cells, and the DNA was then kept in TE buffer at 4 degrees C. TCR beta CDR3 regions were amplified by multiplex PCR with the immunoSEQ immune profiling system according to the manufacturer's instructions. Sequencing was performed on an Illumina NextSeq system. Per the source publication's procedure: Sequence data were processed on the immunoSEQ Analyzer platform, and clonality was calculated as the square root of Simpson's index of productive rearrangements. Similarity in V and J usage was measured by Jensen-Shannon distance, and OLGA was used to compute CDR3 generation probabilities. The researchers looked up shared CDR3 sequences in the immuneACCESS database (August 2020) and in VDJdb (December 2020). Entries here come from immuneACCESS through TCRdb and include only in-frame sequences with V and J called. Some clones fail to appear in such tables; in the studies checked, an unresolved V gene covers under half of the shortfall, and the cause of the remainder is unknown. D and trimming come from the DNA, and the V and J calls and clone size come from that table. The sample table holds about 17,000 clones, of which about 96% were seen once. The biggest ten clones account for approximately 0.67% of the sample.

Comments on this clone: Its antigen has not been determined. Base qualities are not provided; no much larger clone lies one nucleotide away.

Including cysteine and phenylalanine, the CDR3 has 14 amino acids. Only the CDR3 portion is preserved as DNA: 42 bases, with reading frame beginning at the first base. Trimming takes 6 bases off V and 4 bases off J; junction bases not matched to a gene: 4. CDR1 and CDR2 were assigned from the germline V gene as SNHLY and FYNNEI. The sequence came from a girl aged 2 to 10 with cystic fibrosis. The sample taken for sequencing was blood. This chain joins TRBV2 to TRBJ2-7; 12 central nucleotides agree with TRBD2. CDR3 region: CASRVTSGGYEQYF. The DNA reads TGTGCCAGCAGAGTGACTAGCGGGGGATACGAGCAGTACTTC.